This TCR beta chain was identified in a study of blood T cell repertoires in COVID-19. As for the study in general: Italy, Spain and the United States were the sources of the convalescent and acute COVID-19 samples.

During active infection, Seattle patients enrolled and were then monitored through disease. Per the authors' pipeline: By means of reference gene primer amplification, nucleated cell counts were estimated. Sequenced by immunoSEQ multiplex PCR; TCRdb stores in-frame clones only, minus some. V and J calls and clone size come straight from that table; D and trimming were deduced from the DNA. The sample has about 230,000 clones, 75% to 90% seen once. This CDR3 has 15 amino acids. Per germline, CDR1 KGHSH and CDR2 LQKENI. Trimming at V came to 6 bases and at J to 3 bases, leaving 9 bases not matched to a gene.

Sequenced material: peripheral blood. V is TRBV18 and J is TRBJ2-7, with 9 positions matching TRBD1. The TCR was taken from a man aged 25 to 45 with COVID-19, enrolled during active disease. DNA for the CDR3: TGTGCCAGCTCCCTACGACAGGGGGGGTTCTACGAGCAGTACTTC. This translates into CASSLRQGGFYEQYF.